This T cell receptor beta chain was sequenced during a study of radiotherapy plus CTLA-4 blockade in lung cancer. The wider study: Roughly 17% of patients responded objectively, and roughly 34% achieved disease control.

The protocol was immunoSEQ multiplex PCR, while the TCRdb copy is restricted to in-frame clones and leaves out a portion. Of 23,000 or so clones listed, 73% were seen once; the top ten hold approximately 3.6%. Whole-study findings and limits: After treatment with radiotherapy plus ipilimumab, TCR clones that came from the tumor expanded in blood. Interferon-beta and early blood T cell clone dynamics reportedly predicted response best.

This clone was seen ten or more times. Its antigen is not known. The germline CDR1 and CDR2 sequences are SGHDT and YYEEEE. CDR3 length: 16 residues. V was clipped by 0 bases and J by 5 bases; unmatched bases: 5. The receptor's source is a human donor with non-small cell lung cancer who had stable disease on radiotherapy plus ipilimumab. The sequenced sample was peripheral blood, obtained from a patient treated with radiotherapy plus ipilimumab. The chain uses TRBV5-6 and TRBJ1-2, with 12 bases lining up with TRBD1. This CDR3 is CASSLEGDRGLYGYTF. As DNA, the CDR3 is TGTGCCAGCAGCTTGGAGGGGGACAGGGGGCTTTATGGCTACACCTTC. The complete variable domain, with remaining parts taken from reference TRBV5-6 and TRBJ1-2, reads DAGVTQSPTHLIKTRGQQVTLRCSPKSGHDTVSWYQQALGQGPQFIFQYYEEEERQRGNFPDRFSGHQFPNYSSELNVNALLLGDSALYLCASSLEGDRGLYGYTFGSGTRLTVV.